Included here is one T cell receptor (beta chain) sequence, with context. Antigen specificity is unknown. These data come from a study of shared clonotypes between healthy human individuals. Study-wide background: The donor group consisted of a couple of women and a few men, aged 18 to 49.

J was trimmed by 1 base and V by 5 bases; bases with no gene match: 1. In germline, CDR1 is LNHDA, CDR2 SQIVND (reference sequence). This CDR3 spans 15 amino acids. General study findings and limits: Investigators collected only blood, and repertoires in tissues likely differ.

The study used 80 million to 100 million PBMCs per unsorted sample for genomic DNA. Using immunoSEQ multiplex PCR, the repertoire was profiled, and TCRdb retains in-frame clones only, with some absent. The sample holds hundreds of thousands of clones, just over 75% seen once. The chain carries TRBV19 and TRBJ2-3; 12 bases align to TRBD2. Sequences were obtained from PBMCs. The TCR originated in a middle-aged woman in good health. Some clones in this sample may be carry-over from other donors' samples. The CDR3 region has the DNA TGTGCCAGTAGTGGACTAGCGGGACGCACAGATACGCAGTATTTT. It codes for CASSGLAGRTDTQYF.